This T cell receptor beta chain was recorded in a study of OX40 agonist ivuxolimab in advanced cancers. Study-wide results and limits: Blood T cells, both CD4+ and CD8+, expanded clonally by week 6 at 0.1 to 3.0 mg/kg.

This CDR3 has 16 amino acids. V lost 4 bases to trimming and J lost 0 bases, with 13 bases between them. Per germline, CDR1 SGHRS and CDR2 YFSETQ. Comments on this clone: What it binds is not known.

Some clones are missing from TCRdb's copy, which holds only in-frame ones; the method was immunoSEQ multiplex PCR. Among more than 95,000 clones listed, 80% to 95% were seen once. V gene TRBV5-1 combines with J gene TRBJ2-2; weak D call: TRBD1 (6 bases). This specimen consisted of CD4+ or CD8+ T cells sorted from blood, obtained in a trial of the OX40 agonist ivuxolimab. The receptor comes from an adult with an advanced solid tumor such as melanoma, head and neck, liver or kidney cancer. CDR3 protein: CASSPSGTTNTGELFF. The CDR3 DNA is TGCGCCAGCAGCCCATCCGGGACAACGAACACCGGGGAGCTGTTTTTT.